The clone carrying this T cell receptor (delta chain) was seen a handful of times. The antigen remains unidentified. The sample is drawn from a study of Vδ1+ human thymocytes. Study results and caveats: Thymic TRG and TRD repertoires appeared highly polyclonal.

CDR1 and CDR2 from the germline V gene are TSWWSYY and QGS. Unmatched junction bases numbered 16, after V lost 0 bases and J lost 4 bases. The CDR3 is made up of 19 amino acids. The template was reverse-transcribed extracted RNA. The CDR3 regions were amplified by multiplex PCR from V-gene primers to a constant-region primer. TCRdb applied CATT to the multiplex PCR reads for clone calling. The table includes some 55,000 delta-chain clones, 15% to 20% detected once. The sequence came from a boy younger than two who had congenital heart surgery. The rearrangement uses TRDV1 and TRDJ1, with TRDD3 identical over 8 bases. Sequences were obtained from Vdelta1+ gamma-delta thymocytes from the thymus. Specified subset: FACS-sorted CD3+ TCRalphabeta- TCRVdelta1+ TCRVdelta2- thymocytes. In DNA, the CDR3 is TGTGCTCTTGGGGAACTTCCCTCCTACAACTGGGGGCTAGACGATAAACTCATCTTT. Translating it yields CALGELPSYNWGLDDKLIF.